The 3 T cell receptor beta chains below all came from one sample that was sequenced in a study of blood T cell repertoires in COVID-19. Data came from immunoSEQ multiplex PCR; TCRdb stores just in-frame clones and leaves some out. The sample includes tens of thousands of clones, roughly 91% of them seen just once. The specimen sequenced was peripheral blood. The receptors stem from a man over 45 with active COVID-19.

V gene TRBV2 combines with J gene TRBJ2-5; D might be TRBD2 (5 bases). V was cut by 6 bases and J by 5 bases, with 16 bases left in between. Germline V gene data show CDR1 as SNHLY and CDR2 as FYNNEI. The CDR3 spans 14 residues. The CDR3 sequence: CASRQLGSGETQYF. In DNA, the CDR3 is TGTGCCAGCAGGCAGCTAGGGTCGGGGGAGACCCAGTACTTC.

This clone was seen only once. This chain joins TRBV7-2 and TRBJ1-4; 7 nucleotides agree with TRBD1. J lost 5 bases, V lost 5 bases, and 8 bases had no gene match. This CDR3 has 15 amino acids. Per the germline V gene, CDR1 is SGHTA and CDR2 is FQGNSA. CDR3 sequence reads: CASSVRTGLNEKLFF. The DNA for the CDR3 is TGTGCCAGCAGCGTCCGGACAGGCTTAAATGAAAAACTGTTTTTT.

The chain joins TRBV6-5 to TRBJ1-2; 7 nucleotides align to TRBD1. The ends lost 4 bases at V and 0 bases at J; junction bases unmatched: 5. The germline V gene encodes CDR1 MNHEY and CDR2 SVGAGI. The CDR3 length is 15 residues. The CDR3 nucleotides read TGTGCCAGCAGTTCGCCCGGGACAGCTAACTATGGCTACACCTTC. Its translation is CASSSPGTANYGYTF.